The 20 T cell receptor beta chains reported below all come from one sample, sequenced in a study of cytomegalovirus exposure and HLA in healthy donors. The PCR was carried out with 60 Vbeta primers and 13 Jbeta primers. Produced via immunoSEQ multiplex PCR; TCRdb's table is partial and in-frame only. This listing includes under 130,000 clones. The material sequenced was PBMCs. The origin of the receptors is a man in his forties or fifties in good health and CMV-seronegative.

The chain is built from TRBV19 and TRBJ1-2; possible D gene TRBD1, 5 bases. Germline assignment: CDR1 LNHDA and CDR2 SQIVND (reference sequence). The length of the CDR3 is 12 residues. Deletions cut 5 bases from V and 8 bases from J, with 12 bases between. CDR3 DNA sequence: TGTGCCAGTAGTTTTCAGGGTAACGGCTACACCTTC. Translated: CASSFQGNGYTF.

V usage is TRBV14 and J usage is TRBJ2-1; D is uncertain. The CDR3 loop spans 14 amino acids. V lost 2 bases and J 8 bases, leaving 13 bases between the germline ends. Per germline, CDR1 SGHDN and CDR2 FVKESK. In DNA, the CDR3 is TGTGCCAGCAGCCAATTTACCGGGTCCTATGAGCAGTTCTTC. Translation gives CASSQFTGSYEQFF.

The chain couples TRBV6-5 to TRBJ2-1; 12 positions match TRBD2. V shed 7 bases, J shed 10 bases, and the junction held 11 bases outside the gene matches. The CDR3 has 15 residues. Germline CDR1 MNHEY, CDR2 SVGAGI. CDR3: CASTTRASGRVEQFF. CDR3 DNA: TGTGCCAGCACCACCAGGGCTAGCGGGAGGGTAGAGCAGTTCTTC.

This CDR3 reads CASSVETGRNSPLHF. In DNA form, the CDR3 reads TGTGCCAGCAGCGTAGAGACAGGGCGGAATTCACCCCTCCACTTT. This chain connects TRBV9 to TRBJ1-6; the match to TRBD1 covers 7 bases. V shed 0 bases and J 7 bases; nucleotides not matched to a gene: 4. CDR1 is SGDLS and CDR2 is YYNGEE in the germline V gene. This CDR3 has 15 amino acids.

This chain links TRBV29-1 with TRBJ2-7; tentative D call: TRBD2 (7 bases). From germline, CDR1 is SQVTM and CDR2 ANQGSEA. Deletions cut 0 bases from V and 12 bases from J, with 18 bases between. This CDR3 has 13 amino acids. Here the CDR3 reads CSVEDQVGGRGYF. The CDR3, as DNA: TGCAGCGTTGAAGATCAGGTGGGGGGGCGGGGGTACTTC.

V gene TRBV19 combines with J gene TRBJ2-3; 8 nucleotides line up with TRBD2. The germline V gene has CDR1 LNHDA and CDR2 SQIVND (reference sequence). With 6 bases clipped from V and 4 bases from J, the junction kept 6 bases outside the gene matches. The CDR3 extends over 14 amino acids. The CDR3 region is CASSPGLVSDTQYF. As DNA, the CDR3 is TGTGCCAGTAGCCCGGGACTAGTCTCAGATACGCAGTATTTT.

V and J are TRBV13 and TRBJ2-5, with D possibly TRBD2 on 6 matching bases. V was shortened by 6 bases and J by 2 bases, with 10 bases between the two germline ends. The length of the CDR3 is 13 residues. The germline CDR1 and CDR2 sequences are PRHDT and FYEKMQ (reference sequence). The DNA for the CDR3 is TGTGCCAGCAGGCGGGGCCAACAAGAGACCCAGTACTTC. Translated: CASRRGQQETQYF.

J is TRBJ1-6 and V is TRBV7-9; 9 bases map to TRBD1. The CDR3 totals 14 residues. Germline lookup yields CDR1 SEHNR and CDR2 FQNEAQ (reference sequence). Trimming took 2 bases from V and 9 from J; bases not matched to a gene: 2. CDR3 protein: CASSLLQGASPLHF. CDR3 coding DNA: TGTGCCAGCAGCTTATTACAGGGGGCTTCACCCCTCCACTTT. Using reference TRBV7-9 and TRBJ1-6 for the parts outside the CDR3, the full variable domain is DTGVSQNPRHKITKRGQNVTFRCDPISEHNRLYWYRQTLGQGPEFLTYFQNEAQLEKSRLLSDRFSAERPKGSFSTLEIQRTEQGDSAMYLCASSLLQGASPLHFGNGTRLTVT.

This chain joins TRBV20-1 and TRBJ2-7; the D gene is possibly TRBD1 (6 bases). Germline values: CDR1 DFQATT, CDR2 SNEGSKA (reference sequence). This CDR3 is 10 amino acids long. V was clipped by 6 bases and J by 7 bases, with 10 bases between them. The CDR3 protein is CSAKDREQYF. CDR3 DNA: TGCAGTGCGAAGGACAGAGAGCAGTACTTC.

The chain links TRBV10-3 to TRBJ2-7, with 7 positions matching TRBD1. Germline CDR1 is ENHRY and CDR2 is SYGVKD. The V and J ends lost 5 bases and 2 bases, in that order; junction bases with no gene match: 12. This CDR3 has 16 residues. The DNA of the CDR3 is TGTGCCATCAGTCCCGCCGCCAGGGGGTCCCCCTACGAGCAGTACTTC. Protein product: CAISPAARGSPYEQYF.

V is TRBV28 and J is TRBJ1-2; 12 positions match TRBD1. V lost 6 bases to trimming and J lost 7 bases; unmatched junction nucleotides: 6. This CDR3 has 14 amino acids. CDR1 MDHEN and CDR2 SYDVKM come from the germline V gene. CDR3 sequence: CASSQGDRGPGYTF. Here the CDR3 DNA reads TGTGCCAGCAGCCAGGGGGACAGGGGGCCTGGCTACACCTTC.

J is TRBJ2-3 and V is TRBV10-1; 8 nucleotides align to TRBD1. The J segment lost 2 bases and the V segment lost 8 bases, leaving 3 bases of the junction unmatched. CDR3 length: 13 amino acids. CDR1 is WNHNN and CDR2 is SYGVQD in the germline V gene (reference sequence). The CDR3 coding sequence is TGCGCCAGCGGACAGGGTGACACAGATACGCAGTATTTT. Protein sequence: CASGQGDTDTQYF.

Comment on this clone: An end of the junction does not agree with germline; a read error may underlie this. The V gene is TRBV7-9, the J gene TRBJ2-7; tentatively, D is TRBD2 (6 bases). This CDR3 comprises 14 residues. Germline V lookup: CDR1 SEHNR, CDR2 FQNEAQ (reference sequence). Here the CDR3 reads CASGFGEVSYEQYF. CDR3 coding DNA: TGTGCCAGCGGCTTCGGGGAGGTATCCTACGAGCAGTACTTC.

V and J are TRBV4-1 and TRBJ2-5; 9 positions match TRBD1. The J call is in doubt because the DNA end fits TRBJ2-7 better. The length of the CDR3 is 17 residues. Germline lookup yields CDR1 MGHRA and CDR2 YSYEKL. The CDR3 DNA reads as TGCGCCAGCAGCCAGATTACAGGGGGCCCCCGGAGGTACGAGCAGTACTTC. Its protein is CASSQITGGPRRYEQYF.

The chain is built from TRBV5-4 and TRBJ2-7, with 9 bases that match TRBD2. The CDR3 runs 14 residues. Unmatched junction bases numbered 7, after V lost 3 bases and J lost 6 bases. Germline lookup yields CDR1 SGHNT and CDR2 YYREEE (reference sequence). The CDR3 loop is CASSSLAGDSEQYF. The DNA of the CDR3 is TGTGCCAGCAGCTCTTTAGCGGGAGACTCCGAGCAGTACTTC.

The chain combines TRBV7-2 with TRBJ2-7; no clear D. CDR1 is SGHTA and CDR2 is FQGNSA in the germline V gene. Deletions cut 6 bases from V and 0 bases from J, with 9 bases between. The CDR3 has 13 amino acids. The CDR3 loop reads CASSYSSSYEQYF. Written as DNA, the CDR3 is TGTGCCAGCAGTTATTCGAGCTCCTACGAGCAGTACTTC.

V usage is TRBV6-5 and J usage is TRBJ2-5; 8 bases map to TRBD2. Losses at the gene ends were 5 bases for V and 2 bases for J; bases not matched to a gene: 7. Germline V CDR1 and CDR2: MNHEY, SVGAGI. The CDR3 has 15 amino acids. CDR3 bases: TGTGCCAGCAGTAATCCGGGGGGGGGTCAAGAGACCCAGTACTTC. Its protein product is CASSNPGGGQETQYF.

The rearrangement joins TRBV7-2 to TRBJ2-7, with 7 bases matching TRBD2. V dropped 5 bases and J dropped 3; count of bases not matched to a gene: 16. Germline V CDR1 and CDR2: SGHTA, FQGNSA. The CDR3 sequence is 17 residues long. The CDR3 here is CASSPYLSGGTNYEQYF. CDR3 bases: TGTGCCAGCAGCCCGTACCTATCGGGCGGGACTAACTACGAGCAGTACTTC.

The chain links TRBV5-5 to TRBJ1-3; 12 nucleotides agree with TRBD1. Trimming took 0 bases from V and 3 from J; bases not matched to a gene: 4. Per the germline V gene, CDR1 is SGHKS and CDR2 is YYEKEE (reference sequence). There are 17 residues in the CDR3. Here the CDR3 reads CASSLEGQGASGNTIYF. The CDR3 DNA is TGTGCCAGCAGCTTGGAGGGACAGGGGGCAAGTGGAAACACCATATATTTT.

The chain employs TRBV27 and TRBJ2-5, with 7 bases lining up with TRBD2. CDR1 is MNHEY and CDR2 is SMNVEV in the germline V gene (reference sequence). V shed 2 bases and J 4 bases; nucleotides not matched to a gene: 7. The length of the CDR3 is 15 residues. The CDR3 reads CASSLLAAGGETQYF. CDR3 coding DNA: TGTGCCAGCAGTTTACTAGCGGCAGGTGGAGAGACCCAGTACTTC.